Listed here is a single T cell receptor (beta chain). Its binding antigen is unknown. Per-base qualities were not stored, and no clone one base away is much larger. The data belong to a study of T cell responses to AZD1222 COVID-19 vaccine (dated by TCRdb to the early 2020s). Background for the entire study: A total of 240 or so trial participants underwent TCR sequencing, of whom under 220 had received two doses of AZD1222 and 26 had received two doses of the MenACWY control vaccine. Trial participants were enrolled by age into subgroups of 18-55, 56-69 and 70-plus years, and roughly 150, 30 and 60 TCR-sequenced participants, respectively, were included in these subgroups.

The time point label for this specimen denotes: about 28 days (+/-7) after the second vaccine dose. AZD1222 recipients with second doses at about 4 weeks or about 12 weeks were pooled, because spike-specific TCR depth and breadth did not differ between schedules. The vaccinee samples were drawn from two UK trials, COV001 and COV002, one of which was a single-blind randomized controlled phase 2/3 trial testing AZD1222 (ChAdOx1 nCoV-19) in healthy adults. For TCRbeta chain sequencing, PBMC samples were collected from trial participants at day 0 and at day 28 after the second dose. General study outcomes and caveats: After two AZD1222 doses, spike-specific TCR breadth and depth were significantly higher than at day 0 and than in MenACWY recipients. The vaccine-associated CD4 TCRs covered the entire spike protein, and the dominant responses fell in regions 160-218 and 743-854. Epitopes outside the regions mutated in the B.1.351 and B.1.1.7 variants were reportedly recognized by nearly half of the unique spike-specific TCRs. Conclusions about previously exposed vaccinees are limited because only a handful of AZD1222 recipients were SARS-CoV-2 seropositive at baseline. Because no samples from the day 14 peak response were available, repertoires could be characterized only after the peak T cell response. Participants were mostly white British, with more females than males. The authors suggested clonal diversity may have been underestimated. The 56-69-year group was small, and its depth increase did not reach significance, likely because of low power.

The CDR3 goes from the cysteine to the phenylalanine over 15 residues. The sequence is cut down to CDR3 DNA, 45 bases in frame from base 1. CDR1 and CDR2, looked up from the germline V gene (reference sequence), are SGHKS and YYEKEE. V drops 2 bases and J drops 0 bases, leaving 11 bases in between. The CDR3 regions of human TCRbeta chains were analyzed by immunosequencing. Per the authors' processing: Repertoire TCRs were matched against a reference library of SARS-CoV-2-specific TCRs generated with the MIRA antigen-specificity platform. Breadth was defined as the fraction of unique TCRs that were SARS-CoV-2-associated. Depth was defined as the fraction of total T cells that were SARS-CoV-2-associated. Using the MIRA data, each spike-specific TCR was assigned both to the spike region to which the TCR was reactive and to a CD4 or CD8 class. Log10-transformed breadth and depth values were compared by one-way ANOVA with Sidak's multiple comparisons tests. TCRdb mirrors the immuneACCESS table, restricted to in-frame sequences. Some clones are absent from its copies; in checked studies, under half trace to an unresolved V gene, and the reason for the others is unknown. D and trimming come from the DNA, and the V and J calls and clone size come from that table. The sample contains tens of thousands of clones, 65% to 85% of them found a single time. Roughly 27% of the sample lies in the top ten.

The receptor comes from an adult who received the AZD1222 COVID-19 vaccine. Sequenced material: peripheral blood, taken 28 days after the second AZD1222 dose. Rearrangement joined TRBV5-5 to TRBJ1-2, with TRBD1 as a weak D call on 6 bases. In nucleotides, the sequence is TGTGCCAGCAGCTTCCAGGGGAACTCTAACTATGGCTACACCTTC. Translated, this is CASSFQGNSNYGYTF.